This T cell receptor (beta chain) was profiled in a study of blood T cells in healthy people across ages. Peripheral blood samples of around 9.3 milliliters were drawn from each donor. This clonotype came up many times. Its matching antigen is unknown. Trimming took 4 bases from V and 3 from J; bases not matched to a gene: 2. Germline V gives CDR1 SGHTA, CDR2 FQGNSA. CDR3 length: 14 amino acids. Study-level findings and limits: Expanded clonotype shifts may have been confounded, as the donors had an unknown CMV status.

A second PCR, run for roughly 7 to 12 cycles, used a sample-barcoded 5' primer plus a J-beta primer mix. TCRdb reanalysed the 5' RACE reads using MiXCR and keeps one entry per CDR3 protein. Of hundreds of thousands of distinct CDR3 sequences listed, around 48% were seen once; the top ten hold 20% to 25%. This chain uses TRBV7-2 with TRBJ2-3, with 9 bases fitting TRBD1. The sequencing sample was made of blood. The receptor's source is a man older than 75 in good health. The chain's CDR3 is CASSYGQGTDTQYF. DNA for the CDR3: TGTGCCAGCAGCTACGGACAGGGGACAGATACGCAGTATTTT.